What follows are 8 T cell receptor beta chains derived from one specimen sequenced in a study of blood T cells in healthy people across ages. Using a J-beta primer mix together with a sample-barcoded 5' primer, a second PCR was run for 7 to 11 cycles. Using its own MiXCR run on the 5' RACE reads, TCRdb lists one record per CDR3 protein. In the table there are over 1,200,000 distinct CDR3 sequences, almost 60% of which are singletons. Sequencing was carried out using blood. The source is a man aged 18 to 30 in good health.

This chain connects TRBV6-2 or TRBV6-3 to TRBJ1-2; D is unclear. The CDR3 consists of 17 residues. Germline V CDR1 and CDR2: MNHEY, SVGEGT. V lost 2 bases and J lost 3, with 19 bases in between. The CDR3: CASSYRALKDWDYGYTF. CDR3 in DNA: TGTGCCAGCAGTTACCGGGCCCTTAAGGATTGGGACTATGGCTACACCTTC.

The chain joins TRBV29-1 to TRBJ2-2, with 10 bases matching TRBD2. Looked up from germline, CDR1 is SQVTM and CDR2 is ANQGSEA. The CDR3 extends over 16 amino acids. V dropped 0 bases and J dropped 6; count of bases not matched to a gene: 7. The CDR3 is CSVEDRVAGGAGELFF. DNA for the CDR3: TGCAGCGTTGAAGATCGGGTAGCGGGAGGCGCCGGGGAGCTGTTTTTT.

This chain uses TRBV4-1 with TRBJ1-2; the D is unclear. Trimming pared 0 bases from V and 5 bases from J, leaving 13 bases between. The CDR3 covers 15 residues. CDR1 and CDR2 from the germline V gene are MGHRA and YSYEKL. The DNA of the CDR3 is TGCGCCAGCAGCCAAGATTCTAGTGAGTCGTATGGCTACACCTTC. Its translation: CASSQDSSESYGYTF.

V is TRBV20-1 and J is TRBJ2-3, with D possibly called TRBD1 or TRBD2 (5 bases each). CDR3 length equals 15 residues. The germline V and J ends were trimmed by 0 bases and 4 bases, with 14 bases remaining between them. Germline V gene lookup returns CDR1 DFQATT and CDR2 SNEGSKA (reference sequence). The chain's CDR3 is CSAREPRGISDTQYF. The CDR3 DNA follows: TGCAGTGCTAGAGAGCCCCGGGGCATTTCAGATACGCAGTATTTT.

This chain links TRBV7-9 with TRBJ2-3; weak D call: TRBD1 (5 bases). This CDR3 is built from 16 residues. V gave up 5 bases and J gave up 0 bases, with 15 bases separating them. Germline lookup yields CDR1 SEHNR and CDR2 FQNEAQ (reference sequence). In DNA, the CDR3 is TGTGCCAGCAGCCCTTGGGGCGGACCTAGCACAGATACGCAGTATTTT. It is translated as CASSPWGGPSTDTQYF.

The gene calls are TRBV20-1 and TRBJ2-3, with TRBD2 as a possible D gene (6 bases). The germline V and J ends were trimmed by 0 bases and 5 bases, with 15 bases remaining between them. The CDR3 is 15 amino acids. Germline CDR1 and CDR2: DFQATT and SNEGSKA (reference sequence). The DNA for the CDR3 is TGCAGTGCTAGAGATGAAGAGGGAGGTCGAGATACGCAGTATTTT. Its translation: CSARDEEGGRDTQYF.

The CDR3 sequence is CSGRFAGPGEQFF. The CDR3 DNA reads TGCAGCGGTAGGTTCGCGGGACCAGGGGAGCAGTTCTTC. The rearrangement uses TRBV29-1 and TRBJ2-1; possible D gene TRBD2, 6 bases. Per the germline V gene, CDR1 is SQVTM and CDR2 is ANQGSEA. The V end was cut by 7 bases, the J end by 10 bases, with 20 bases between. The CDR3 length is 13 residues.

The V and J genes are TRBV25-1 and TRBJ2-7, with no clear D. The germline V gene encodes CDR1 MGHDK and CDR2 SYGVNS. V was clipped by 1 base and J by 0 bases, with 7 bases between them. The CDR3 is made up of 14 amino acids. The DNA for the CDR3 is TGTGCCAGCAGTGAATGGCGCAGCTCCTACGAGCAGTACTTC. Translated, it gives CASSEWRSSYEQYF.